These 13 T cell receptor beta chains share one sample of origin, sequenced in a study of post-analysis software for immune sequencing data. Presence of unique molecular identifiers characterized the TCR beta cDNA libraries. TCRdb called the PCR reads again in MiXCR, with one record for every CDR3 protein. The table has about 770,000 distinct CDR3 sequences, roughly 46% seen once. Antigen specificity for these receptors is unknown. Findings of the study overall: Roughly five TRBV segments appeared more often in patients than in controls, and TRBV5-6, TRBV5-1 and TRBV20-1 were among these.

Sequenced: blood. The receptor source for this set is a girl under 18 with multiple sclerosis.

This clonotype occurred a few times. This sequence joins TRBV6-5 and TRBJ2-1; 11 bases agree with TRBD2. Germline-derived CDR1 and CDR2 are MNHEY and SVGAGI. V trimming: 7 bases; J trimming: 9 bases; junction bases outside the gene matches: 8. The CDR3 is 14 amino acids. The CDR3 region has the DNA TGTGCCAGCACCTTAGCGGGAGGGATTACTGAGCAGTTCTTC. Translation gives CASTLAGGITEQFF.

This clonotype turned up a few times. The rearrangement joins TRBV5-1 to TRBJ2-5; the D call may be TRBD1 or TRBD2 (5 bases each). The CDR3 runs 15 residues. Germline loops: CDR1 SGHRS, CDR2 YFSETQ. Trimming took off 5 bases at V and 5 bases at J, with 19 bases between the two ends. Here the CDR3 reads CASRDYGGRTETQYF. The CDR3 nucleotides are TGCGCCAGCAGGGATTATGGGGGACGGACGGAGACCCAGTACTTC. Looking up the rest from reference TRBV5-1 and TRBJ2-5 gives the full variable domain: KAGVTQTPRYLIKTRGQQVTLSCSPISGHRSVSWYQQTPGQGLQFLFEYFSETQRNKGNFPGRFSGRQFSNSRSEMNVSTLELGDSALYLCASRDYGGRTETQYFGPGTRLLVL.

The chain combines TRBV28 with TRBJ2-1, with a possible D match to TRBD2 (5 bases). Germline V gene sequence: CDR1 MDHEN, CDR2 SYDVKM. This CDR3 spans 13 amino acids. Trimming shortened V by 3 bases and J by 8 bases, and 11 bases separated the two germline ends. In DNA, the CDR3 is TGTGCCAGCAGTTTGTGGCTAGCAGATGAGCAGTTCTTC. This gives the protein CASSLWLADEQFF.

Notes on this clonotype: At one boundary the junction diverges from the germline segment, which might be a read error. The chain couples TRBV12-3 or TRBV12-4 to TRBJ2-7, with 9 nucleotides matching TRBD1. The CDR3 runs 15 residues. CDR3 region: CASSRGQGNSFEQYF. The CDR3 bases are TGTGCCAGCAGCCGCGGACAGGGGAATTCCTTCGAGCAGTACTTC.

This rearrangement joins TRBV27 to TRBJ1-6; possible D gene TRBD1, 6 bases. The CDR3 is made up of 14 amino acids. Trimming took off 7 bases at V and 7 bases at J, with 14 bases between the two ends. Germline-derived CDR1 and CDR2 are MNHEY and SMNVEV (reference sequence). The CDR3 nucleotides read TGTGCCAGCAATCCTACAGGGCCGAATTCACCCCTCCACTTT. It is translated as CASNPTGPNSPLHF.

The chain has TRBV6-2 or TRBV6-3 and TRBJ2-3; a weak D match, TRBD2 (5 bases). Germline V CDR1 and CDR2: MNHEY, SVGEGT. V lost 3 bases and J 2 bases, leaving 9 bases between the germline ends. The CDR3 is 14 amino acids. The CDR3 loop is CASSYPGFTDTQYF. CDR3 bases: TGTGCCAGCAGTTATCCGGGGTTCACAGATACGCAGTATTTT.

The genes are TRBV20-1 and TRBJ2-7; no clear D. V was cut by 2 bases and J by 6 bases, with 20 bases left in between. The CDR3 sequence is 15 residues long. CDR1 is DFQATT and CDR2 is SNEGSKA in the germline V gene (reference sequence). The CDR3 is CSARLVSVLPAEQYF. CDR3 coding DNA: TGCAGTGCTAGACTCGTAAGTGTGCTCCCAGCCGAGCAGTACTTC.

This clonotype was seen a handful of times. V gene TRBV28 combines with J gene TRBJ2-7; D is tentatively TRBD1 or TRBD2 (5 bases each). The CDR3 sequence is 12 residues long. Trimming shortened V by 8 bases and J by 2 bases, and 10 bases separated the two germline ends. Germline CDR1 is MDHEN and CDR2 is SYDVKM. CDR3 bases: TGTGCCAGCCGGGACCGTCCCTACGAGCAGTACTTC. Its translation is CASRDRPYEQYF.

The CDR3 DNA reads as TGCGCCAGCAGCCCCGGATCCGGGGCAGACTCCTACGAGCAGTACTTC. Translating gives CASSPGSGADSYEQYF. This sequence joins TRBV5-1 and TRBJ2-7; possibly TRBD1 or TRBD2 for D (5 bases each). The V and J ends lost 4 bases and 0 bases respectively, with 17 bases between them. The germline gives CDR1 SGHRS, CDR2 YFSETQ. The CDR3 is 16 residues long.

The genes are TRBV20-1 and TRBJ2-2; no firm D call. CDR3 length: 12 residues. V lost 4 bases and J lost 6, with 9 bases in between. Germline lookup yields CDR1 DFQATT and CDR2 SNEGSKA (reference sequence). For the CDR3, the DNA is TGCAGTGCTACAAACAGAGCCGGGGAGCTGTTTTTT. Amino acids: CSATNRAGELFF.

This CDR3 is CASSRDRGSNQPQHF. The CDR3 DNA sequence: TGCGCCAGCAGCCGGGACAGGGGCTCCAATCAGCCCCAGCATTTT. V is TRBV4-3 and J is TRBJ1-5; 10 bases fit TRBD1. The CDR3 has 15 residues. V trimming: 4 bases; J trimming: 3 bases; junction bases outside the gene matches: 3. From germline, CDR1 is LGHNA and CDR2 YSLEER.

The chain recombines TRBV20-1 with TRBJ2-6; weak D call: TRBD2 (6 bases). CDR1 and CDR2 (germline): DFQATT, SNEGSKA (reference sequence). The CDR3 has 16 residues. Trimming removed 5 bases from V and 1 base from J, with 15 bases in between. CDR3 sequence (DNA): TGCAGTGCTTCACCGGGACTTGGATCTGGGGCCAACGTCCTGACTTTC. This gives the protein CSASPGLGSGANVLTF.

This chain links TRBV29-1 with TRBJ2-1; 8 bases line up with TRBD1. V shed 7 bases, J shed 8 bases, and the junction held 10 bases outside the gene matches. The CDR3 runs to 13 residues. Germline loops: CDR1 SQVTM, CDR2 ANQGSEA. The CDR3 DNA is TGCAGCGGCGGACAGGGCCTTAAGCATGAGCAGTTCTTC. This gives the protein CSGGQGLKHEQFF.